One and the same sample provided the 32 T cell receptor beta chains below, sequenced in a study of T cells after yellow fever vaccination. TCRdb reprocessed the 5' RACE reads via MiXCR and lists one record per CDR3 protein. The sample consists of some 170,000 distinct CDR3 sequences, 9.3% of them appearing once. The sequences come from CD8+ T cells sorted from PBMCs, collected 45 days after the yellow fever booster vaccination. The receptors come from a man aged 18 to 29 who received the YFV17D yellow fever vaccine.

This clonotype turned up a few times. The chain links TRBV12-3 or TRBV12-4 to TRBJ2-7, with D hard to call. Trimming pared 7 bases from V and 3 bases from J, leaving 13 bases between. The CDR3 consists of 13 residues. CDR3 bases: TGTGCCAGCACCCCCTCAGGAGTCTACGAGCAGTACTTC. Translating it yields CASTPSGVYEQYF.

The gene calls are TRBV4-3 and TRBJ1-1; D not resolved. This CDR3 is 15 amino acids long. Deletions cut 1 base from V and 0 bases from J, with 9 bases between. The germline V gene encodes CDR1 LGHNA and CDR2 YSLEER. This CDR3 reads CASSQGSLVNTEAFF. The DNA of the CDR3 is TGCGCCAGCAGCCAAGGCAGCCTGGTGAACACTGAAGCTTTCTTT.

This clonotype was seen only a few times. The chain employs TRBV7-9 and TRBJ1-1; weak D call: TRBD1 (5 bases). V gave up 5 bases and J gave up 5 bases, with 9 bases separating them. The CDR3 covers 12 residues. Germline values: CDR1 SEHNR, CDR2 FQNEAQ (reference sequence). Here the CDR3 DNA reads TGTGCCAGCAGCCTCAGGGTAACTGAAGCTTTCTTT. This translates into CASSLRVTEAFF.

In its sample, this clonotype was seen many times. The J gene is TRBJ2-2, the V gene TRBV4-1; 8 nucleotides match TRBD1. V shed 4 bases and J 4 bases; nucleotides not matched to a gene: 8. Looked up from germline, CDR1 is MGHRA and CDR2 is YSYEKL. This CDR3 comprises 16 residues. In DNA, the CDR3 is TGCGCCAGCAGCCGGCCACAGGGGGTCGGCACCGGGGAGCTGTTTTTT. This codes for CASSRPQGVGTGELFF.

V is TRBV7-2 and J is TRBJ2-2; no clear D gene. The CDR3 sequence is 14 residues long. Germline loops: CDR1 SGHTA, CDR2 FQGNSA. V shed 0 bases and J shed 3 bases, with 5 bases lying between them. The CDR3 bases are TGTGCCAGCAGCTTAGCGCCGGACACCGGGGAGCTGTTTTTT. As protein: CASSLAPDTGELFF.

The V gene is TRBV20-1, the J gene TRBJ1-1; D perhaps matches TRBD1 (6 bases). The germline gives CDR1 DFQATT, CDR2 SNEGSKA (reference sequence). The ends were cut back, 6 bases at V and 3 bases at J, with 11 bases in the middle. The CDR3 runs 12 residues. CDR3 coding DNA: TGCAGTGCCGGGACACCTTACACTGAAGCTTTCTTT. This codes for CSAGTPYTEAFF.

This clonotype was counted many times. This chain uses TRBV27 with TRBJ2-1; D gene uncertain. CDR3 length: 11 residues. CDR1 is MNHEY, CDR2 SMNVEV, per germline (reference sequence). With 3 bases removed from V and 8 bases from J, the gap between germline ends came to 5 bases. DNA for the CDR3: TGTGCCAGCAGTTTTGGCCATGAGCAGTTCTTC. Protein: CASSFGHEQFF.

This chain joins TRBV2 and TRBJ2-6; 7 bases map to TRBD1. The CDR3 totals 18 residues. V was pared by 6 bases and J by 1 base, with 12 bases of the junction left unmatched. CDR1 is SNHLY, CDR2 FYNNEI, per germline. CDR3 DNA sequence: TGTGCCAGCAGGGGGACAGAACGAATACCTTCTGGGGCCAACGTCCTGACTTTC. Protein: CASRGTERIPSGANVLTF.

V and J are TRBV5-6 and TRBJ2-1; 7 nucleotides line up with TRBD1. Germline trimming cut 1 base from V and 2 bases from J; bases unmatched to any gene: 3. The germline gives CDR1 SGHDT, CDR2 YYEEEE. The CDR3 spans 15 residues. This chain's CDR3 is CASSLRGRAYNEQFF. DNA for the CDR3: TGTGCCAGCAGCTTGAGGGGGCGAGCCTACAATGAGCAGTTCTTC.

This clonotype has more than one count but fewer than ten. The gene calls are TRBV7-9 and TRBJ1-5; D unresolved. CDR1 and CDR2 (germline): SEHNR, FQNEAQ (reference sequence). The CDR3 runs 14 residues. Trimming removed 4 bases from V and 3 bases from J, with 10 bases in between. The CDR3 loop reads CASSSPGINQPQHF. For the CDR3, the DNA is TGTGCCAGCAGCTCGCCGGGGATCAATCAGCCCCAGCATTTT.

The V gene is TRBV20-1, the J gene TRBJ2-7; D may be TRBD2 (8 bases). The V end lost 0 bases, the J end lost 9 bases, and 15 bases lay between the germline ends. CDR1 is DFQATT and CDR2 is SNEGSKA in the germline V gene (reference sequence). The CDR3 is 13 amino acids. CDR3 loop: CSARDGRGRGQYV. The CDR3 DNA sequence: TGCAGTGCTAGAGACGGGAGGGGGCGAGGGCAGTACGTC.

The gene calls are TRBV6-6 and TRBJ2-7, with D possibly TRBD1 on 6 matching bases. Trimming pared 1 base from V and 3 bases from J, leaving 10 bases between. The length of the CDR3 is 14 residues. In germline, CDR1 is MNHNY, CDR2 SVGAGI (reference sequence). The CDR3 spells CASSYFGRGYEQYF. The CDR3 coding sequence is TGTGCCAGCAGTTACTTCGGCAGGGGCTACGAGCAGTACTTC.

The rearrangement links TRBV7-8 to TRBJ2-1; TRBD1 aligns across 9 bases. The CDR3 covers 15 residues. The V gene's germline CDR1 is SGHVS and CDR2 FQNEAQ. The trim removed 5 bases at V and 6 bases at J, leaving 8 bases unmatched. The CDR3 spells CASSPGTGHGNEQFF. DNA of the CDR3: TGTGCCAGCAGCCCCGGGACAGGGCATGGCAATGAGCAGTTCTTC.

Regarding this clonotype: Compared with germline, one end of the junction differs, possibly owing to a read error. J is TRBJ2-7 and V is TRBV7-9; maybe TRBD1 (5 bases). Germline-derived CDR1 and CDR2 are SEHNR and FQNEAQ (reference sequence). The CDR3 runs to 13 residues. The CDR3 DNA is TGTGCCAGCAGCTCCCCGGCAGGGTACGAGCTGTACTTC. Translated: CASSSPAGYELYF.

This clonotype was recorded many times. The chain recombines TRBV15 with TRBJ2-3; tentative D call: TRBD2 (6 bases). The V end was cut by 8 bases, the J end by 9 bases, with 12 bases between. The germline V gene encodes CDR1 LNHNV and CDR2 YYDKDF (reference sequence). This CDR3 contains 11 residues. CDR3: CATGGIGTQYF. The CDR3 nucleotides read TGTGCCACCGGGGGGATAGGCACGCAGTATTTT.

This clonotype was recorded many times. The chain has TRBV12-3 or TRBV12-4 and TRBJ2-3, with D unresolved. The V gene lost 5 bases and the J gene lost 8 bases, with 8 bases spanning the gap. This CDR3 is 11 amino acids long. The CDR3 loop is CASSATITQYF. Written as DNA, the CDR3 is TGTGCCAGCAGTGCCACAATTACGCAGTATTTT.

This clonotype was found many times. The V gene is TRBV4-1, the J gene TRBJ1-6; tentatively, D is TRBD1 (6 bases). Looked up from germline, CDR1 is MGHRA and CDR2 is YSYEKL. V was cut by 3 bases and J by 9 bases, with 15 bases left in between. This CDR3 is built from 15 residues. Here the CDR3 reads CASSHTGFFGSPLHF. CDR3 sequence (DNA): TGCGCCAGCAGCCATACAGGGTTCTTCGGTTCACCCCTCCACTTT.

V and J are TRBV6-2 or TRBV6-3 and TRBJ1-6, with D perhaps matching TRBD1 (5 bases). Germline lookup yields CDR1 MNHEY and CDR2 SVGEGT. With 2 bases removed from V and 7 bases from J, the gap between germline ends came to 12 bases. This CDR3 spans 15 amino acids. CDR3 nucleotide sequence: TGTGCCAGCAGTTACCCCCCGGGGGGAAATTCACCCCTCCACTTT. This codes for CASSYPPGGNSPLHF.

This clonotype was observed a few times. The chain couples TRBV12-3 or TRBV12-4 to TRBJ1-5; possibly TRBD1 for D (5 bases). The CDR3 consists of 18 residues. V was pared by 6 bases and J by 1 base, with 22 bases between. CDR3 coding DNA: TGTGCCAGCAGGAGGGAGACAGATATGGTCCCCAGCAATCAGCCCCAGCATTTT. Protein: CASRRETDMVPSNQPQHF.

This clonotype was counted between two and nine times. V and J are TRBV6-6 and TRBJ1-3, with D hard to call. The CDR3 contains 15 residues. Deletions cut 7 bases from V and 4 bases from J, with 17 bases between. CDR1 is MNHNY, CDR2 SVGAGI, per germline (reference sequence). The CDR3 spells CASTYPAGSGNTIYF. CDR3 DNA: TGTGCCAGCACCTACCCGGCGGGATCGGGAAACACCATATATTTT.

This clonotype was recorded at least ten times. The V gene is TRBV7-2, the J gene TRBJ2-3, with a weak D call TRBD1 (6 bases). CDR1 is SGHTA, CDR2 FQGNSA, per germline. V lost 3 bases, J lost 6 bases, and 16 bases lay in between. The CDR3 consists of 15 residues. The CDR3 sequence is CASSFSRGALDTQYF. DNA for the CDR3: TGTGCCAGCAGCTTTTCCAGGGGAGCCCTGGATACGCAGTATTTT.

This chain links TRBV12-3 or TRBV12-4 with TRBJ2-3, with D uncertain. Trimming cost V 8 bases and J 2 bases, with 14 bases left between them. CDR3 length: 14 residues. The CDR3 nucleotides are TGTGCCAGCTCCCCCAACGAATCCACAGATACGCAGTATTTT. Protein product: CASSPNESTDTQYF.

Many counts were recorded for this clonotype. The chain uses TRBV12-5 and TRBJ1-3, with unresolved D. V was clipped by 0 bases and J by 0 bases, with 9 bases between them. CDR3 length: 16 residues. Looked up from germline, CDR1 is LGHNT and CDR2 is FRNRAP. In DNA, the CDR3 is TGTGCTAGTGGTTTGGTACTTGGAACCTCTGGAAACACCATATATTTT. Protein sequence: CASGLVLGTSGNTIYF.

There are a few counts of this clonotype. The V gene is TRBV9, the J gene TRBJ1-4; D remains ambiguous. Germline values: CDR1 SGDLS, CDR2 YYNGEE. Trimming pared 3 bases from V and 0 bases from J, leaving 9 bases between. The CDR3 consists of 15 residues. CDR3 amino acids: CASSGTAATNEKLFF. The DNA of the CDR3 is TGTGCCAGCAGCGGGACTGCGGCAACTAATGAAAAACTGTTTTTT.

The rearrangement links TRBV4-3 to TRBJ1-1, with a tentative D call TRBD1 (6 bases). The CDR3 covers 15 residues. From germline, CDR1 is LGHNA and CDR2 YSLEER. The germline V and J ends were trimmed by 0 bases and 11 bases, with 19 bases remaining between them. The CDR3 DNA sequence: TGCGCCAGCAGCCAAGATAGGGGGTCTTTAGTATCGGCTTTCTTT. It specifies CASSQDRGSLVSAFF.

This clonotype was picked up one time. The chain joins TRBV10-3 to TRBJ1-5, with D hard to call. This CDR3 spans 16 amino acids. The V end lost 8 bases, the J end lost 7 bases, and 24 bases lay between the germline ends. Germline V gene sequence: CDR1 ENHRY, CDR2 SYGVKD. This chain's CDR3 is CAISGLVVQKFQPQHF. In DNA form, the CDR3 reads TGTGCCATCTCGGGCTTAGTTGTTCAGAAGTTCCAGCCCCAGCATTTT.

The chain combines TRBV7-9 with TRBJ2-3; D is possibly TRBD1 (5 bases). The CDR3 has 12 amino acids. The germline CDR1 and CDR2 sequences are SEHNR and FQNEAQ (reference sequence). Trimming pared 5 bases from V and 10 bases from J, leaving 13 bases between. Written as DNA, the CDR3 is TGTGCCAGCAGCCCCGACTTAGGGGCGCAGTATTTT. Protein: CASSPDLGAQYF. The whole variable domain, remainder taken from reference TRBV7-9 and TRBJ2-3, is DTGVSQNPRHKITKRGQNVTFRCDPISEHNRLYWYRQTLGQGPEFLTYFQNEAQLEKSRLLSDRFSAERPKGSFSTLEIQRTEQGDSAMYLCASSPDLGAQYFGPGTRLTVL.

The chain couples TRBV6-5 to TRBJ2-3; 8 bases agree with TRBD2. The CDR3 is 16 amino acids. V gave up 0 bases and J gave up 6 bases; unmatched junction bases: 8. The germline gives CDR1 MNHEY, CDR2 SVGAGI. The CDR3 nucleotides are TGTGCCAGCAGTTACTCAGGACTAGCCCCCGAGGATACGCAGTATTTT. It is translated as CASSYSGLAPEDTQYF.

This clonotype was counted ten times or more. V and J are TRBV10-3 and TRBJ2-7, with 8 bases lining up with TRBD2. V was pared by 3 bases and J by 0 bases, with 7 bases of the junction left unmatched. This CDR3 is built from 16 residues. Germline loops: CDR1 ENHRY, CDR2 SYGVKD. The CDR3 DNA reads TGTGCCATCAGTGACCCGCCGAGCGGGGGCTCCTACGAGCAGTACTTC. As protein: CAISDPPSGGSYEQYF.

This clonotype was counted only a few times. The chain couples TRBV2 to TRBJ2-5; no clear D gene. V lost 7 bases to trimming and J lost 2 bases, with 14 bases between them. Germline CDR1 SNHLY, CDR2 FYNNEI. CDR3 length equals 14 residues. In nucleotides, the CDR3 is TGTGCCAGCATCGACGTTTCTCTTCAAGAGACCCAGTACTTC. The encoded protein is CASIDVSLQETQYF.

This clonotype was seen a few times. The CDR3 DNA sequence: TGTGCCAGCAGTGATGCGGGGGGATCGGCCTACGAGCAGTACTTC. Encoded protein: CASSDAGGSAYEQYF. This chain uses TRBV6-1 with TRBJ2-7; 8 bases line up with TRBD2. CDR3 size: 15 residues. CDR1 is MNHNS and CDR2 is SASEGT in the germline V gene. Germline trimming cut 3 bases from V and 2 bases from J; bases unmatched to any gene: 6.

This clonotype was recorded at least ten times. This chain links TRBV11-2 with TRBJ2-4; 9 bases line up with TRBD1. The CDR3 is 15 amino acids. V shed 5 bases, J shed 6 bases, and the junction held 8 bases outside the gene matches. Germline CDR1 is SGHAT and CDR2 is FQNNGV. The DNA of the CDR3 is TGTGCCAGCAGCGCGAAGCCGGGACAGGGAAACATTCAGTACTTC. Amino acid sequence: CASSAKPGQGNIQYF. The variable domain in full, with the rest retrieved from reference TRBV11-2 and TRBJ2-4, is EAGVAQSPRYKIIEKRQSVAFWCNPISGHATLYWYQQILGQGPKLLIQFQNNGVVDDSQLPKDRFSAERLKGVDSTLKIQPAKLEDSAVYLCASSAKPGQGNIQYFGAGTRLSVL.